Listed below are T cell receptor beta chains from one sample, sequenced in a study of blood T cells in healthy people across ages. MiXCR, run by TCRdb on the 5' RACE reads, gives a single entry per CDR3 protein. Altogether fewer than 2 million distinct CDR3 sequences are present, 35% to 50% being singletons, with the ten largest covering about 23%. Specimen: blood. Every receptor here comes from a human donor in good health. The CDR3 runs from the conserved cysteine through the conserved F or W. The order of the fields is J gene, D gene, clone size, V gene, CDR3 DNA, CDR3 protein. The D gene is left open where the match is weak. Clone size is given for some rows only: seen once, a few or many times, or a class if the clone is expanded.

J: TRBJ1-2; D: TRBD1; size: -; V: TRBV12-3/TRBV12-4; DNA: TGTGCCAGCAGGCCCGACAGGGGCCGTGGCTACACCTTC; CDR3: CASRPDRGRGYTF
J: TRBJ2-5; D: -; size: -; V: TRBV12-3/TRBV12-4; DNA: TGTGCCAGCAGTTACCCAGGACACCAGACCCAGTACTTC; CDR3: CASSYPGHQTQYF
J: TRBJ1-6; D: TRBD1; size: -; V: TRBV5-1; DNA: TGCGCCAGCAGCCCGGGACAGGGAAACAATTCACCCCTCCACTTT; CDR3: CASSPGQGNNSPLHF
J: TRBJ2-7; D: -; size: -; V: TRBV7-8; DNA: TGTGCCAGCAGTTACCTTCCCTACGAGCAGTACTTC; CDR3: CASSYLPYEQYF
J: TRBJ2-1; D: -; size: -; V: TRBV7-2; DNA: TGTGCCAGCAGCGCGACTCCATCCTCCTACAATGAGCAGTTCTTC; CDR3: CASSATPSSYNEQFF
J: TRBJ1-5; D: -; size: -; V: TRBV28; DNA: TGTGCCCCACGCAGCCCTCAACAGGGTGTCGGTCTAGTAGACACTCAGCCCCAGCATTTT; CDR3: CAPRSPQQGVGLVDTQPQHF
J: TRBJ2-5; D: -; size: few; V: TRBV9; DNA: TGTGCCAGCAGCGTAAGGGGGTACCAAGAGACCCAGTACTTC; CDR3: CASSVRGYQETQYF
J: TRBJ1-1; D: TRBD1; size: -; V: TRBV6-5; DNA: TGTGCCAGCATCAGGGACAGTACCAACACTGAAGCTTTCTTT; CDR3: CASIRDSTNTEAFF
J: TRBJ1-2; D: TRBD1; size: -; V: TRBV5-1; DNA: TGCGCCAGCAGCGCAGCCGACAGGGGTGGAAACTATGGCTACACCTTC; CDR3: CASSAADRGGNYGYTF
J: TRBJ2-1; D: -; size: -; V: TRBV28; DNA: TGTGCCAGCACCTTGGGGTATTACAATGAGCAGTTCTTC; CDR3: CASTLGYYNEQFF
J: TRBJ2-4; D: TRBD2; size: -; V: TRBV2; DNA: TGTGCCAGCAGTGAAGTTAGCGGGGGTCAGTACTTC; CDR3: CASSEVSGGQYF
J: TRBJ1-5; D: -; size: few; V: TRBV20-1; DNA: TGCAGTGCTAGAGACCCCGGGGGCGCTCATCAGCCCCAGCATTTT; CDR3: CSARDPGGAHQPQHF
J: TRBJ2-7; D: -; size: -; V: TRBV20-1; DNA: TGCAGTGCTAGATGGGGTGTAACCTACGAGCAGTACTTC; CDR3: CSARWGVTYEQYF
J: TRBJ2-5; D: -; size: few; V: TRBV4-1; DNA: TGCGCCAGCAGCCAAGAGGCGGGCAGGGTGGAGACCCAGTACTTC; CDR3: CASSQEAGRVETQYF
J: TRBJ2-7; D: -; size: few; V: TRBV4-1; DNA: TGCGCCAGCAGCCAAGCGAGGATAGGTCTGACTTCCTACGAGCAGTACTTC; CDR3: CASSQARIGLTSYEQYF
J: TRBJ2-7; D: -; size: -; V: TRBV6-6; DNA: TGTGCCAGCAGTAGCCGGGTTCTCCCTCCTCCGTACTTC; CDR3: CASSSRVLPPPYF
J: TRBJ2-3; D: TRBD1; size: once; V: TRBV5-1; DNA: TGCGCCAGCTACCCAGGGGGCGCAGATACGCAGTATTTT; CDR3: CASYPGGADTQYF
J: TRBJ1-1; D: -; size: -; V: TRBV6-5; DNA: TGTGCCAGCAGTTACTCGATGAACATGAACACTGAAGCTTTCTTT; CDR3: CASSYSMNMNTEAFF
J: TRBJ1-4; D: -; size: -; V: TRBV4-2; DNA: TGTGCCAGCAGCCGCCGAGAGATGACTAATGAAAAACTGTTTTTT; CDR3: CASSRREMTNEKLFF
J: TRBJ2-1; D: TRBD2; size: -; V: TRBV12-3/TRBV12-4; DNA: TGTGCCAGCAGTTGGATGGCTAGCGGGGGGGCAAGAGAGCAGTTCTTC; CDR3: CASSWMASGGAREQFF
J: TRBJ2-1; D: -; size: -; V: TRBV5-1; DNA: TGCGCCAGCAGCTTGCTAGAGGATGAGCAGTTCTTC; CDR3: CASSLLEDEQFF
J: TRBJ1-6; D: TRBD1; size: -; V: TRBV20-1; DNA: TGCAGTGCTAGAGGCCGGACAGGGCGTGAAATTTCACCCCTCCACTTT; CDR3: CSARGRTGREISPLHF
J: TRBJ2-1; D: -; size: -; V: TRBV5-1; DNA: TGCGCCAGCAGCTTGGATCCGGGGGCGCCGTCGAATGAGCAGTTCTTC; CDR3: CASSLDPGAPSNEQFF
J: TRBJ2-1; D: -; size: -; V: TRBV12-3/TRBV12-4; DNA: TGTGCCAGCAACCCGACTAGTGGGGGGGCGAATGAGCAGTTCTTC; CDR3: CASNPTSGGANEQFF
J: TRBJ1-2; D: -; size: few; V: TRBV2; DNA: TGTGCCAGCAGTGACCAGGGTCCTAACTATGGCTACACCTTC; CDR3: CASSDQGPNYGYTF
J: TRBJ1-1; D: TRBD1; size: -; V: TRBV20-1; DNA: TGCAGTGCTAGCCCCCCTCTCCAGGGGGTGAACACTGAAGCTTTCTTT; CDR3: CSASPPLQGVNTEAFF
J: TRBJ1-2; D: -; size: -; V: TRBV9; DNA: TGTGCCAGCAGCGTAGCGGGTGCTGGAGCTAACTATGGCTACACCTTC; CDR3: CASSVAGAGANYGYTF
J: TRBJ1-4; D: -; size: -; V: TRBV6-1; DNA: TGTGCCAGCGGGGGGTCGGGGTTGCTGTTTTTT; CDR3: CASGGSGLLFF
J: TRBJ2-5; D: TRBD2; size: few; V: TRBV7-2; DNA: TGTGCCAGCAGCACCCAGACTAGCGGGAGCCCACAAGAGACCCAGTACTTC; CDR3: CASSTQTSGSPQETQYF
J: TRBJ2-1; D: -; size: once; V: TRBV9; DNA: TGTGCCAGCAGCGTCGGGGAACTGGATGAGCAGTTCTTC; CDR3: CASSVGELDEQFF
J: TRBJ2-5; D: -; size: few; V: TRBV7-8; DNA: TGTGCCAGCAGCTTAGGCGGAGGAATAGGGGAGACCCAGTACTTC; CDR3: CASSLGGGIGETQYF
J: TRBJ2-5; D: -; size: -; V: TRBV27; DNA: TGTGCCAGCAGTTGGGGAAACAGGGGGGGGGAGACCCAGTACTTC; CDR3: CASSWGNRGGETQYF
J: TRBJ2-1; D: -; size: -; V: TRBV5-5; DNA: TGTGCCAGCAGCGCCGGACCAGACCGGGGGGAGCAGTTCTTC; CDR3: CASSAGPDRGEQFF
J: TRBJ1-5; D: TRBD1; size: -; V: TRBV4-1; DNA: TGCGCCAGCAACCCAACAGGGGACAGCCTTGAGTGGTATCAGCCCCAGCATTTT; CDR3: CASNPTGDSLEWYQPQHF
J: TRBJ1-5; D: -; size: few; V: TRBV4-3; DNA: TGCGCCAGCAGCCAAGATCCCGTGGCAGGCAATCAGCCCCAGCATTTT; CDR3: CASSQDPVAGNQPQHF
J: TRBJ2-6; D: -; size: -; V: TRBV4-3; DNA: TGCGCCAGCAGCCACTGGCGGAGCTCTGGGGCCAACGTCCTGACTTTC; CDR3: CASSHWRSSGANVLTF
J: TRBJ1-2; D: TRBD1; size: few; V: TRBV5-1; DNA: TGCGCCAGCAGCTTCTTTATGACAGGGGGGGATGGCTACACCTTC; CDR3: CASSFFMTGGDGYTF
J: TRBJ1-1; D: TRBD1; size: -; V: TRBV10-3; DNA: TGTGCCATCAGTGACCCGGGACAGGGCATTTTACAGGCTTTCTTT; CDR3: CAISDPGQGILQAFF
J: TRBJ1-3; D: -; size: -; V: TRBV7-9; DNA: TGTGCCAGCAGCCGTTTAAGGGAAAACTTCGGAAACACCATATATTTT; CDR3: CASSRLRENFGNTIYF
J: TRBJ2-1; D: -; size: few; V: TRBV29-1; DNA: TGCAGCGCCCAAGGGGACACGACCTCCTACAATGAGCAGTTCTTC; CDR3: CSAQGDTTSYNEQFF
J: TRBJ2-1; D: -; size: few; V: TRBV6-5; DNA: TGTGCCAGCAGTTACGCGGCAGGAGACAATGAGCAGTTCTTC; CDR3: CASSYAAGDNEQFF
J: TRBJ2-3; D: -; size: -; V: TRBV7-2; DNA: TGTGCCAGCAGCTTATACGGACAGCACGCAGATACGCAGTATTTT; CDR3: CASSLYGQHADTQYF
J: TRBJ2-4; D: -; size: -; V: TRBV4-1; DNA: TGCGCCAGCAGCCTCAGTAGGGGGGATAAGTACATTCAGTACTTC; CDR3: CASSLSRGDKYIQYF
J: TRBJ2-5; D: TRBD1; size: few; V: TRBV7-2; DNA: TGTGCCAGCAGCACCCGGACAGGGAATGGCGAGACCCAGTACTTC; CDR3: CASSTRTGNGETQYF